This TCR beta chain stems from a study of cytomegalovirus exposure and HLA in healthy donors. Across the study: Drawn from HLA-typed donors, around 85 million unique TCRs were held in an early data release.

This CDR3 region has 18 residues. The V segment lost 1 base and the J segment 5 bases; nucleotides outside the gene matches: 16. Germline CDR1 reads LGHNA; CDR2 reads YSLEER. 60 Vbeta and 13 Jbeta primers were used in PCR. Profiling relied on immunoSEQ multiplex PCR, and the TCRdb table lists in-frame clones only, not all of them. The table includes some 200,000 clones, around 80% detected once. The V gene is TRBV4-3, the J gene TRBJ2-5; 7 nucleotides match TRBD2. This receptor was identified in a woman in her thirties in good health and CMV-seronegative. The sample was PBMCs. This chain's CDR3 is CASSQGEGPKVGLETQYF. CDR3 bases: TGCGCCAGCAGCCAAGGGGAGGGTCCTAAGGTTGGGTTGGAGACCCAGTACTTC.